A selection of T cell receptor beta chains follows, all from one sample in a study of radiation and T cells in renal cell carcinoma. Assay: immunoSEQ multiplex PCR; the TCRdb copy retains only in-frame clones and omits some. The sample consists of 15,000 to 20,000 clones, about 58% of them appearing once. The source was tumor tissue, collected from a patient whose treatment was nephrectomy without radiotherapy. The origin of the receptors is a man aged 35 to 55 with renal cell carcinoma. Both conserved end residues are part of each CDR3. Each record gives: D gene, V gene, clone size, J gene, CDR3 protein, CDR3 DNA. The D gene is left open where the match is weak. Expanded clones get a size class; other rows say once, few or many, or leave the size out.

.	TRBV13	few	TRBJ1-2	CASSPTPIQGDYGYTF	TGTGCCAGCAGCCCGACCCCGATACAGGGAGACTATGGCTACACCTTC
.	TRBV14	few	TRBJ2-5	CASSYHQGGETQYF	TGTGCCAGCAGCTACCATCAGGGAGGAGAGACCCAGTACTTC
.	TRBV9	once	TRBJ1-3	CASSVSGNTIYF	TGTGCCAGCAGCGTATCTGGAAACACCATATATTTT
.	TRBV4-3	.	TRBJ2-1	CASSQGGRGVYNEQFF	TGCGCCAGCAGCCAGGGGGGCAGGGGAGTCTACAATGAGCAGTTCTTC
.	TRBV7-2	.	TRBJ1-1	CASSGRGEILNTEAFF	TGTGCCAGCAGCGGAAGAGGAGAAATCTTGAACACTGAAGCTTTCTTT
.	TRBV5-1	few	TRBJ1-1	CASSPTTVNTEAFF	TGCGCCAGCAGCCCTACGACGGTGAACACTGAAGCTTTCTTT
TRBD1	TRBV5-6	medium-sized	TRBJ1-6	CASSLDTGGNSPLHF	TGTGCCAGCAGCTTGGATACAGGGGGTAATTCACCCCTCCACTTT
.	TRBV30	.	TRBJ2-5	CAWSVSLGKETQYF	TGTGCCTGGAGTGTAAGCCTTGGCAAAGAGACCCAGTACTTC
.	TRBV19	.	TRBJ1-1	CASMEWGGGTEAFF	TGTGCCAGTATGGAGTGGGGGGGCGGCACTGAAGCTTTCTTT
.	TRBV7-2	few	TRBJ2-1	CASALGGRYNEQFF	TGTGCCAGCGCCTTGGGGGGTCGGTACAATGAGCAGTTCTTC
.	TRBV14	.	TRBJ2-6	CASSLGGYSGANVLTF	TGTGCCAGCAGCCTCGGAGGGTACTCTGGGGCCAACGTCCTGACTTTC
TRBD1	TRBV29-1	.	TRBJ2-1	CSVEDQDRDSYNEQFF	TGCAGCGTTGAAGATCAGGACAGGGACTCCTACAATGAGCAGTTCTTC
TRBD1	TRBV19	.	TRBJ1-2	CASSYAGTANYGYTF	TGTGCCAGTAGTTACGCCGGGACAGCTAACTATGGCTACACCTTC
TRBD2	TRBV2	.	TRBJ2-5	CASKRGQETQYF	TGTGCCAGCAAGCGGGGGCAAGAGACCCAGTACTTC
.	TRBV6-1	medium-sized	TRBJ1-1	CASSASMGNTEAFF	TGTGCCAGCAGTGCATCCATGGGGAACACTGAAGCTTTCTTT
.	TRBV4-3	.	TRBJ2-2	CASSLELRGANTGELFF	TGCGCCAGCAGCCTGGAGTTAAGAGGGGCGAACACCGGGGAGCTGTTTTTT
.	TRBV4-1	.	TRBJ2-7	CASSQGEQFEEQYF	TGCGCCAGCAGCCAAGGCGAACAGTTTGAAGAGCAGTACTTC
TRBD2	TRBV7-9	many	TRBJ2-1	CASSYPFSGASYNEQFF	TGTGCCAGCAGCTACCCTTTTAGCGGGGCCTCCTACAATGAGCAGTTCTTC
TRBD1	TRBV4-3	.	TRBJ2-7	CASSQDPGTESSYEQYF	TGCGCCAGCAGCCAAGATCCGGGGACAGAGAGCTCCTACGAGCAGTACTTC
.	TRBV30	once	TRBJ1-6	CAWTRFYPPLHF	TGTGCCTGGACGCGTTTCTACCCACCCCTCCACTTT
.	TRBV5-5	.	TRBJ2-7	CASSFPVGGSYEQYF	TGTGCCAGCAGCTTCCCAGTTGGGGGCTCCTACGAGCAGTACTTC
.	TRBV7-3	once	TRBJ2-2	CASSFYGGDSGELFF	TGTGCCAGCAGCTTTTATGGGGGAGACTCCGGGGAGCTGTTTTTT
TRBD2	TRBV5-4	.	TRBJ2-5	CASSLKRLAVQETQYF	TGTGCCAGCAGCCTTAAACGACTAGCGGTCCAAGAGACCCAGTACTTC
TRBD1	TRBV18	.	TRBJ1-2	CASSPRDRVFGYTF	TGTGCCAGCTCACCACGGGACAGAGTTTTTGGCTACACCTTC
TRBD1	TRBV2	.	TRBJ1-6	CASGRGGQGRSPLHF	TGTGCCAGCGGAAGAGGGGGACAGGGAAGGTCACCCCTCCACTTT
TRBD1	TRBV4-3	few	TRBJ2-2	CASSQVRTGGDLASGTTGELFF	TGCGCCAGCAGCCAAGTTCGGACAGGGGGCGATCTGGCTAGCGGGACCACCGGGGAGCTGTTTTTT
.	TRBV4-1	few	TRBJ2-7	CASSQDAHEQYF	TGCGCCAGCAGCCAAGATGCTCACGAGCAGTACTTC
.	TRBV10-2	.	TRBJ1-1	CASTRQEGGTEAFF	TGCGCCAGCACCCGACAGGAGGGGGGCACTGAAGCTTTCTTT
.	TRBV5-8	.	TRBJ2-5	CASSLRGWGETQYF	TGTGCCAGCAGCTTGCGGGGCTGGGGAGAGACCCAGTACTTC
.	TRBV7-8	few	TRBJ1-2	CASSFQEGVYGYTF	TGTGCCAGCAGCTTCCAGGAGGGGGTCTATGGCTACACCTTC
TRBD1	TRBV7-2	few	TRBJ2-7	CASSPQGTGGYEQYF	TGTGCCAGCAGCCCGCAGGGGACAGGGGGGTACGAGCAGTACTTC
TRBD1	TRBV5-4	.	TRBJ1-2	CASSNPPGQGLINYGYTF	TGTGCCAGCAGCAATCCCCCGGGACAGGGGCTTATAAACTATGGCTACACCTTC
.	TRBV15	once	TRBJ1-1	CATSRGSGKNTEAFF	TGTGCCACCAGCAGGGGCTCCGGGAAGAACACTGAAGCTTTCTTT
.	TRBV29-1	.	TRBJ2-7	CSVEALQGYSYEQYF	TGCAGCGTTGAAGCCTTACAGGGTTACTCCTACGAGCAGTACTTC
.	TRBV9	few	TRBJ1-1	CASSVGSSLNTEAFF	TGTGCCAGCAGCGTTGGTAGCAGCCTGAACACTGAAGCTTTCTTT
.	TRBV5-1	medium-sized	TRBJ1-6	CASSLVGGSSYNSPLHF	TGCGCCAGCAGCTTGGTTGGGGGGAGCTCCTATAATTCACCCCTCCACTTT
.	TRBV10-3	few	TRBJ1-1	CAISERTEAFF	TGTGCCATCAGTGAGCGAACTGAAGCTTTCTTT
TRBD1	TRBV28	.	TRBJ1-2	CASREDRVGGYTF	TGTGCCAGCAGGGAGGACAGGGTCGGGGGCTACACCTTC
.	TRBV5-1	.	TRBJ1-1	CASSLDGPGSTEAFF	TGCGCCAGCAGCTTGGACGGACCGGGGAGCACTGAAGCTTTCTTT
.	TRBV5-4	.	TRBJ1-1	CASSNDRITTEAFF	TGTGCCAGCAGCAACGACAGGATTACCACTGAAGCTTTCTTT
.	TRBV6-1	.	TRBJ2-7	CASSPDRYEQYF	TGTGCCAGCAGCCCCGACCGGTACGAGCAGTACTTC
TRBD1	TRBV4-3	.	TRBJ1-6	CASSQDRGPNNSPLHF	TGCGCCAGCAGCCAGGACAGGGGGCCTAATAATTCACCCCTCCACTTT
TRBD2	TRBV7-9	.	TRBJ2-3	CASSSRGEGTDTQYF	TGTGCCAGCAGCTCCCGGGGGGAAGGCACAGATACGCAGTATTTT
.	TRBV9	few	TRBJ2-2	CASSVGFHTGELFF	TGTGCCAGCAGCGTAGGGTTCCACACCGGGGAGCTGTTTTTT